This T cell receptor beta chain was recovered during a study of post-analysis software for immune sequencing data (dated by TCRdb to 2014 to 2015). In the study overall: The recorded disease courses included relapsing-remitting, secondary progressive and progressive-relapsing multiple sclerosis, and some patients had no subtype annotation. The multiple sclerosis patient repertoires were compared with 10 or so previously published healthy control repertoires from donors aged about 6 to 26 years. A subset of samples was prepared in parallel using single-end sample barcoding, then pooled and co-amplified after Illumina adapter ligation. The full study reports these points: A few TRBV segments, including TRBV5-6, TRBV5-1 and TRBV20-1, were significantly more frequent in patients than controls. Normalized Chao1 diversity was significantly lower in multiple sclerosis patients than controls, suggesting substantial peripheral T-cell clonal expansion. The multiple sclerosis patient group was slightly younger than the control group. When samples were clustered directly using the F measure, samples prepared in the same batch co-clustered strongly, which prompted a batch-effect correction.

To demonstrate the VDJtools post-analysis software, the study profiled TCR beta repertoires from the peripheral blood of 13 young patients with multiple sclerosis. Multiple sclerosis patients were children and adolescents aged roughly 6 to 17 years. Library preparation employed PCR. The run used an Illumina HiSeq 2500. To reduce PCR and sequencing biases, unique molecular identifiers were built into the TCR beta cDNA libraries. Per 1 to 10 million input T cells, approximately 500,000 cDNA molecules were obtained, such that each molecule approximated one T cell. The patient libraries were prepared and sequenced using the same protocol as the earlier healthy control dataset. Samples belonging to the same batch were prepared together, multiplexed and sequenced on a shared HiSeq lane. As for how the authors treated the data: Raw barcoded reads were processed with MIGEC, discarding single-read molecular identifier groups before consensus assembly and CDR3 extraction. VDJtools was used for post-analysis of the clonotype tables, with diversity normalized by down-sampling every dataset to the smallest sample size. In repertoire overlap clustering, CDR3 amino acid sequences, but not nucleotide sequences, were matched to correct batch-related cross-sample contamination. The public reads were run again by TCRdb, first through fastp at Q25 and then through MiXCR, and only productive beta chains were kept. Duplicate CDR3 protein sequences are folded into a single record with the most common DNA and genes. The V and J calls, along with clone size, are taken from TCRdb and not from the paper's own processing. This sample gives more than 450,000 distinct CDR3 sequences in total; roughly 47% of them show up just once. Jointly, the top ten make up around 1.7% of the sample.

This clonotype was detected only a few times. The antigen this receptor binds is unknown. Base-call qualities are not available, and no considerably larger clone is one nucleotide away. The CDR3 goes from the cysteine to the phenylalanine over 15 residues. Only the CDR3 portion is preserved as DNA: 45 bases, with reading frame beginning at the first base. Deletion took 1 base off V and 6 bases off J, with a span of 17 bases between the germline ends. The germline V gene sets CDR1 to SGHRS and CDR2 to YFSETQ. This TCR derives from a girl aged 5-17 years with multiple sclerosis. Sequencing was done on a sample of blood. The sequence joins TRBV5-1 to TRBJ2-7, and the D gene may be TRBD1, 5 bases matching. The CDR3 region has the sequence CASSLKGDVTSEQYF. The DNA sequence is TGCGCCAGCAGCTTGAAAGGGGATGTGACGTCCGAGCAGTACTTC. The CDR3 plus the reference TRBV5-1 and TRBJ2-7 genes for the other parts give the full variable domain: KAGVTQTPRYLIKTRGQQVTLSCSPISGHRSVSWYQQTPGQGLQFLFEYFSETQRNKGNFPGRFSGRQFSNSRSEMNVSTLELGDSALYLCASSLKGDVTSEQYFGPGTRLTVT.